This T cell receptor beta chain was obtained from a study of blood T cells in healthy people across ages. CDR3 length equals 17 residues. CDR1 SGHVS and CDR2 FNYEAQ come from the germline V gene. V lost 5 bases and J 0 bases, leaving 17 bases between the germline ends. Study results and caveats: There were more naive CD4+ cells and higher diversity in long-lived donors than in aged donors. Significant beta diversity loss was already apparent by age roughly 44, declining roughly linearly. A strong correlation between TCR beta diversity and naive T cell percentage was seen.

Primed by a sample-barcoded 5' primer and a J-beta primer mix, a second PCR proceeded for 7 to 11 cycles. Every cDNA molecule carried a tag from a template-switch adaptor bearing 12 random nucleotides. From the 5' RACE reads, TCRdb called clonotypes with MiXCR, one entry per CDR3 protein. The sample shows over 1,200,000 distinct CDR3 sequences, around 55% of them seen only once. Of note for this clonotype: Its antigen is unidentified.

The sequenced material came from blood. This receptor was taken from a young man in good health. The chain has TRBV7-6 and TRBJ1-5; maybe TRBD1 (6 bases). The CDR3 sequence: CASSLQHGQFSNQPQHF. In DNA, the CDR3 is TGTGCCAGCAGCCTACAGCATGGACAGTTTAGCAATCAGCCCCAGCATTTT.